These T cell receptor beta chains were read from a single sample in a study of blood T cell repertoires in COVID-19. Sequencing was performed with immunoSEQ multiplex PCR; in TCRdb, only in-frame clones are kept and a portion is missing. The sample yields fewer than 350,000 clones, 87% seen once. Sequencing input: PBMCs or T cells enriched from blood (not recorded which). These receptors originate from a woman in her 40s who had recovered from COVID-19. The CDR3 runs from the conserved cysteine through the conserved F or W.

j_gene	v_gene	CDR3aa
TRBJ1-1	TRBV12-3/TRBV12-4	CASSFFGGTEAFF
TRBJ1-2	TRBV19	CASRPLETGLGSYTF
TRBJ1-2	TRBV5-4	CASSPGGRLGYGYTF
TRBJ2-3	TRBV10-2	CASSEAGIPDTQYF
TRBJ2-7	TRBV6-2/TRBV6-3	CASSYTTSGSIEQYF
TRBJ2-7	TRBV28	CASSNAAGVGEQYF
TRBJ2-3	TRBV9	CASSVDPGATDTQYF
TRBJ1-5	TRBV7-2	CASSVTGGWDNQPQHF
TRBJ2-1	TRBV9	CASSVGPGLAVSYNEQFF
TRBJ2-2	TRBV10-3	CAISEPNQGTGELFF
TRBJ2-5	TRBV29-1	CSVDLGTGGRRETQYF
TRBJ1-2	TRBV6-1	CASSEPQGRSGYTF
TRBJ1-5	TRBV27	CASSLRGGNQPQHF